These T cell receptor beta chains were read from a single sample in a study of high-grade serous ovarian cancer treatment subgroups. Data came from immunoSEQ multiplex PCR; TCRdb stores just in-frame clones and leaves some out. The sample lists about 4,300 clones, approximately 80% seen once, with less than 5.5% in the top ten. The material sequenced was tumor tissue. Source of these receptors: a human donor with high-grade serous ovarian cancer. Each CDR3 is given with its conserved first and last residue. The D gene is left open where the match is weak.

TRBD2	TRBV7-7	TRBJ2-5	CASSLGRGGRETQYF
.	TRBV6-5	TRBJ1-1	CASSLRRGLNTEAFF
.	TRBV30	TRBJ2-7	CAWSRQREGEQYF
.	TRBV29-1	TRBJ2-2	CSARVENTGELFF
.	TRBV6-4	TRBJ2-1	CASSDSDGDSNNEQFF
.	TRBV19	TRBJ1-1	CASSMGGLLNTEAFF
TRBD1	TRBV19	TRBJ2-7	CASSRTGGFDEQYF
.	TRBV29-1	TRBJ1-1	CSVGTGPTEAFF
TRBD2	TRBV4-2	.	CASSQEGAGTSGSSYEQYF
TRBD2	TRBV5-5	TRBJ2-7	CASGPLAGPGYEQYF
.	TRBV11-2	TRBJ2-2	CASSFISNPTGELFF
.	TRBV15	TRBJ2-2	CATSREQLSNTGELFF
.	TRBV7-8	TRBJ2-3	CASSSHGGPDTQYF
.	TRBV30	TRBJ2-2	CAGNRGGTGELFF
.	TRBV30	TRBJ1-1	CAWILQGYRNTEAFF
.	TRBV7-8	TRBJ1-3	CASSLATDSGNTIYF
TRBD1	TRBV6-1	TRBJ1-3	CATYPVDRGDTIYF
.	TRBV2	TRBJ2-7	CASSGGSLSYEQYF
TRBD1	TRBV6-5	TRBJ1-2	CASSYTGGGGYTF
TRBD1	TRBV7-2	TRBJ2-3	CASSLEDRGGIDTQYF
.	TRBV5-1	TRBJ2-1	CASSRDGSYGEQFF
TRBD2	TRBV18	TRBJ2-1	CASSPSAGGAGNEQFF
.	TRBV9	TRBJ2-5	CASSVAGTETQYF
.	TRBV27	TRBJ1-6	CATGLDRPYNSPLHF
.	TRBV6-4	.	CASSRRDTTYEQYF
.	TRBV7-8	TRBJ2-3	CASKRGITDTQYF
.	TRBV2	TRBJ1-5	CASSEVRDSGPVSNQPQHF
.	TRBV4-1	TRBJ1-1	CASSQDGGRPEAFF
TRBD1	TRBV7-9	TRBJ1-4	CASSVIAGTGIGKLFF
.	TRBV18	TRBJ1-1	CASSPLSRQEAFF
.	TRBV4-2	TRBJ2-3	CASSQDNRVGDTQYF
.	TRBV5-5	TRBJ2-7	CASSLGPRGPYEQYF
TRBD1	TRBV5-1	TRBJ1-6	CASSPAQGAASPLHF
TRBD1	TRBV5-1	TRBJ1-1	CASSPLQGTNTEAFF
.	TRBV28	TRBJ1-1	CASSTSTENTEAFF
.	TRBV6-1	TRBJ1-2	CASSDQGWFYGYTF
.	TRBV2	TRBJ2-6	CASSGDSGANVLTF
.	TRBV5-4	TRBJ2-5	CASSFTGEETQYF
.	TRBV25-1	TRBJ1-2	CASSELRGSGYTF
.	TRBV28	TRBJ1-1	CASSLPHRANTEAFF